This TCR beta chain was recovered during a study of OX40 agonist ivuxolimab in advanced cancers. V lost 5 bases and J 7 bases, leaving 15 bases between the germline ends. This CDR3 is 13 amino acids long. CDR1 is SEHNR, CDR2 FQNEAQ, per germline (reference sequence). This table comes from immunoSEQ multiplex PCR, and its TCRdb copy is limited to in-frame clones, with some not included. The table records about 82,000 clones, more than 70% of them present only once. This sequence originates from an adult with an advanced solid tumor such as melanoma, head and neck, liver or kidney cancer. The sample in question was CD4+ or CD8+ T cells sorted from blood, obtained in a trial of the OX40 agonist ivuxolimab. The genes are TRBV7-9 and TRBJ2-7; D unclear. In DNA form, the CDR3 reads TGTGCCAGCAGCCGAAACCCCAGGCCAGAGCAGTACGTC. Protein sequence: CASSRNPRPEQYV.